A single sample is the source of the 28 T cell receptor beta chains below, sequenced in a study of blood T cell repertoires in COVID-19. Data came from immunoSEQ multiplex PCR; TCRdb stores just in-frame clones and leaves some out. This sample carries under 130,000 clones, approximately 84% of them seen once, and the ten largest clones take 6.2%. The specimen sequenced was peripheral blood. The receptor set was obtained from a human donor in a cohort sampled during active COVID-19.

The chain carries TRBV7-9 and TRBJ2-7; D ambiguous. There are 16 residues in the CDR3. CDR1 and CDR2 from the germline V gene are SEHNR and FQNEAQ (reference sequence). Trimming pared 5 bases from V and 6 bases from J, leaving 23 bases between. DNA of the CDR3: TGTGCCAGCAGCCCTCGTTTGGGTCCCACGACGGGCGAGCAGTACTTC. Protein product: CASSPRLGPTTGEQYF.

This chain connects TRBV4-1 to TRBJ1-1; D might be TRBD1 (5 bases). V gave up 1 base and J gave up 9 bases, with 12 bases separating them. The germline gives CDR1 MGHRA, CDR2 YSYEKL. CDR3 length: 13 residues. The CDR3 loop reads CASSQGRQTQAFF. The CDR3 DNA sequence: TGCGCCAGCAGCCAAGGGCGACAGACACAAGCTTTCTTT.

CDR3 region: CASSDPGVGNTEAFF. CDR3 DNA sequence: TGTGCCAGCAGTGACCCAGGGGTCGGGAACACTGAAGCTTTCTTT. The gene calls are TRBV2 and TRBJ1-1, with D maybe TRBD1 (6 bases). Germline V CDR1 and CDR2: SNHLY, FYNNEI. Trimming took off 3 bases at V and 1 base at J, with 12 bases between the two ends. This CDR3 has 15 residues. The entire variable domain, with the rest obtained from reference TRBV2 and TRBJ1-1, is as follows: EPEVTQTPSHQVTQMGQEVILRCVPISNHLYFYWYRQILGQKVEFLVSFYNNEISEKSEIFDDQFSVERPDGSNFTLKIRSTKLEDSAMYFCASSDPGVGNTEAFFGQGTRLTVV.

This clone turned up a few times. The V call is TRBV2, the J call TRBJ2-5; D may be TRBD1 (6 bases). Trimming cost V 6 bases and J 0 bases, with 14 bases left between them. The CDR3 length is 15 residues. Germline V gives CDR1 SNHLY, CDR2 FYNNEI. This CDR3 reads CASRGDTYDQETQYF. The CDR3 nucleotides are TGTGCCAGCAGGGGGGACACTTACGACCAAGAGACCCAGTACTTC.

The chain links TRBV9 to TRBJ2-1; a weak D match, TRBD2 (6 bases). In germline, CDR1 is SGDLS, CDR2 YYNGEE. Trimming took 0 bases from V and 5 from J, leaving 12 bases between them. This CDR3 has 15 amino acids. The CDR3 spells CASSVARDLNNEQFF. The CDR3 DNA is TGTGCCAGCAGCGTAGCTCGGGACTTAAACAATGAGCAGTTCTTC.

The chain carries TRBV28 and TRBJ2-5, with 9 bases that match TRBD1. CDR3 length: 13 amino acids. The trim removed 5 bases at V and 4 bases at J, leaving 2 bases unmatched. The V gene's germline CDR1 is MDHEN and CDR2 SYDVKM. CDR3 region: CASSRQGGETQYF. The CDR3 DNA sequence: TGTGCCAGCAGTCGACAGGGGGGAGAGACCCAGTACTTC.

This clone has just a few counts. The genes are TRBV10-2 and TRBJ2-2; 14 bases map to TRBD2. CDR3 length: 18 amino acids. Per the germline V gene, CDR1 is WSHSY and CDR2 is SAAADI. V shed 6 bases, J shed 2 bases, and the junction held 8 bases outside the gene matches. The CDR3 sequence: CASRVGLAGGVNTGELFF. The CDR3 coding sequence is TGCGCCAGCAGGGTCGGACTAGCGGGAGGCGTAAACACCGGGGAGCTGTTTTTT.

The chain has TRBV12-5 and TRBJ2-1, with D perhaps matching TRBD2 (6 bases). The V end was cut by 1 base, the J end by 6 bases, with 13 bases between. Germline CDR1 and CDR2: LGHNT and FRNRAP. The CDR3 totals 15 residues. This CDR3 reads CASGLGGLWPNEQFF. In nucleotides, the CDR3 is TGTGCTAGTGGTTTGGGGGGACTTTGGCCCAATGAGCAGTTCTTC.

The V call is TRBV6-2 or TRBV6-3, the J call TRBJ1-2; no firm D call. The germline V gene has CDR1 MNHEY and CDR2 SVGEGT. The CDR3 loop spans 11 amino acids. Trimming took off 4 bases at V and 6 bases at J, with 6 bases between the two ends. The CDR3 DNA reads TGTGCCAGCAGTTCCACAAATGGCTACACCTTC. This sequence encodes CASSSTNGYTF.

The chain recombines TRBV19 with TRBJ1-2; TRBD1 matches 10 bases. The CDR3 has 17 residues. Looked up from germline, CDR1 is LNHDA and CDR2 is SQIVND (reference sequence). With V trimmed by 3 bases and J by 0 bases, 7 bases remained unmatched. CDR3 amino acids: CASSMTTGGEPNYGYTF. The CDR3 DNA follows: TGTGCCAGTAGTATGACGACAGGGGGCGAGCCTAACTATGGCTACACCTTC.

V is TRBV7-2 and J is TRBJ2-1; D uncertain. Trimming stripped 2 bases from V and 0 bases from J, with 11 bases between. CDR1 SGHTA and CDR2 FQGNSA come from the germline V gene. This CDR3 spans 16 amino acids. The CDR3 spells CASSLLLTSSYNEQFF. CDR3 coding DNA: TGTGCCAGCAGCTTACTCCTAACGAGCTCCTACAATGAGCAGTTCTTC.

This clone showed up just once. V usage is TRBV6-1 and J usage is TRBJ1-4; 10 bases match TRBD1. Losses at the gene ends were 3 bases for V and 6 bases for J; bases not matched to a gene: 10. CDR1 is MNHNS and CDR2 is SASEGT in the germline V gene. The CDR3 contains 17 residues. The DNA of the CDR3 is TGTGCCAGCAGTGAGTGGACAGGGGGAGGAAGGGATGAAAAACTGTTTTTT. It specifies CASSEWTGGGRDEKLFF.

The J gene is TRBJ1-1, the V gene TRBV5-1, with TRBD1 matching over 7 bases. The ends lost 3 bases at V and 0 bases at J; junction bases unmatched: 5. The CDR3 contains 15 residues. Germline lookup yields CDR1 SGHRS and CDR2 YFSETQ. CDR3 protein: CASSSAGQVNTEAFF. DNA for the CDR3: TGCGCCAGCAGCTCAGCCGGACAGGTGAACACTGAAGCTTTCTTT.

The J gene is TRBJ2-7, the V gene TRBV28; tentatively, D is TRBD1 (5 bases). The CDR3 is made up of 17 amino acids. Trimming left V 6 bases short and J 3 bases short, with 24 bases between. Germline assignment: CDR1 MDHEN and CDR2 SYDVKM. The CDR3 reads CASSPMPRLTALYEQYF. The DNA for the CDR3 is TGTGCCAGCAGCCCTATGCCCAGGTTGACAGCCCTCTACGAGCAGTACTTC. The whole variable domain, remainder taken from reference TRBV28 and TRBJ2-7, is DVKVTQSSRYLVKRTGEKVFLECVQDMDHENMFWYRQDPGLGLRLIYFSYDVKMKEKGDIPEGYSVSREKKERFSLILESASTNQTSMYLCASSPMPRLTALYEQYFGPGTRLTVT.

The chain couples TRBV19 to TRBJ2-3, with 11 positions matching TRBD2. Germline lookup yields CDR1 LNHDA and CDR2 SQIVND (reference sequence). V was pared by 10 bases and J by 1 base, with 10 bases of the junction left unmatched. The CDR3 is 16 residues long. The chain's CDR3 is CATRAGLAGGTDTQYF. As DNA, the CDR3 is TGTGCCACGAGAGCTGGACTAGCGGGCGGCACAGATACGCAGTATTTT.

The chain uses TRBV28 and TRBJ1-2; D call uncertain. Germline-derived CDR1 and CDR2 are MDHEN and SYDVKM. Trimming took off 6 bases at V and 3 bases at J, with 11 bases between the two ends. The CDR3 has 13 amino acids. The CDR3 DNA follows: TGTGCCAGCAGCTACCGATTGGACTATGGCTACACCTTC. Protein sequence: CASSYRLDYGYTF.

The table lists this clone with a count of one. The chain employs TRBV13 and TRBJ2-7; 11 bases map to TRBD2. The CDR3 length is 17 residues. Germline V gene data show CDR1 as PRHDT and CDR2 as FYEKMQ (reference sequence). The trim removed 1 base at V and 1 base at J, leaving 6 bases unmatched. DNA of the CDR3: TGTGCCAGCAGCTTAGCCCTAGCGGGGGGAGGGTCCTACGAGCAGTACTTC. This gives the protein CASSLALAGGGSYEQYF.

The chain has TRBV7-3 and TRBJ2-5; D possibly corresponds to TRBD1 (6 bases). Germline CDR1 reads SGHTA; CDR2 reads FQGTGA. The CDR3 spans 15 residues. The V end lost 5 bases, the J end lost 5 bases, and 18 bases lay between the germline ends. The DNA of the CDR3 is TGTGCCAGCAGCCCCCAACAGGGACCTTGGGAGACCCAGTACTTC. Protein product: CASSPQQGPWETQYF.

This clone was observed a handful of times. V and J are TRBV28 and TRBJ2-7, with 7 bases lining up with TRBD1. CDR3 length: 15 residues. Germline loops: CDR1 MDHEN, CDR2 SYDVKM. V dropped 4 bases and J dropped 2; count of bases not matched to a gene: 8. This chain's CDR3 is CASSSRTGLTYEQYF. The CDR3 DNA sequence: TGTGCCAGCAGTTCCAGGACAGGCCTCACCTACGAGCAGTACTTC.

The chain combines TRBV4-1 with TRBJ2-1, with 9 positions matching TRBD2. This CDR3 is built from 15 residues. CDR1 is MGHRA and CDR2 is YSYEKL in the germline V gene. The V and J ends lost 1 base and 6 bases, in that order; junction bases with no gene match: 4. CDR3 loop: CASSQGRGGLNEQFF. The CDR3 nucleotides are TGCGCCAGCAGCCAAGGGCGGGGGGGCCTCAATGAGCAGTTCTTC.

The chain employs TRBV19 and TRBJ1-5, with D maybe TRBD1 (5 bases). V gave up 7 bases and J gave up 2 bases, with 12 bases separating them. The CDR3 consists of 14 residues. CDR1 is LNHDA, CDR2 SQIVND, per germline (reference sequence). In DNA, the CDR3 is TGTGCCAGTATGGCGGGGGAGGGCAATCAGCCCCAGCATTTT. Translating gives CASMAGEGNQPQHF.

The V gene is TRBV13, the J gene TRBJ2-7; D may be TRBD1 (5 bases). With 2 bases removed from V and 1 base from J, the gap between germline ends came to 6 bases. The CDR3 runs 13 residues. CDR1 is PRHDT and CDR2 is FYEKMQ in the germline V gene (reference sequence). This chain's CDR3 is CASSLQGSYEQYF. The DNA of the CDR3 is TGTGCCAGCAGCTTACAGGGATCCTACGAGCAGTACTTC.

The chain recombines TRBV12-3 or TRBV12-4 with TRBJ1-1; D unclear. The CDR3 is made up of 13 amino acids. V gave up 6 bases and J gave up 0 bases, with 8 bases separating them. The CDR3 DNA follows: TGTGCCAGCAGACCAGGATTGAACACTGAAGCTTTCTTT. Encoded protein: CASRPGLNTEAFF.

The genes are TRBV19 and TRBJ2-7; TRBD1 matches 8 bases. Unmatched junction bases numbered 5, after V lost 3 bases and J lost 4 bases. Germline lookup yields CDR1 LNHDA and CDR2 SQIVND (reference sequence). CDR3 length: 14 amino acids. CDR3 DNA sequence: TGTGCCAGTAGTATCGGGACAGGATTTTACGAGCAGTACTTC. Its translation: CASSIGTGFYEQYF.

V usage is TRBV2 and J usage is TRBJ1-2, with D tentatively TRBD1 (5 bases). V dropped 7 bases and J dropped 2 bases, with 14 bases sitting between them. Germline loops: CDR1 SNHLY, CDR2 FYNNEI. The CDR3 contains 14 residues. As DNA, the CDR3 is TGTGCCAGCACCCAAGACAGACAGAACTATGGCTACACCTTC. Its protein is CASTQDRQNYGYTF.

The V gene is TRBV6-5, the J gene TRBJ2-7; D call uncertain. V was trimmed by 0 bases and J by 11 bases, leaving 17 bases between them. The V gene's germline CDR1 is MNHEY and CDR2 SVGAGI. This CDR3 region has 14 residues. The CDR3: CASSYSQVPTIEYF. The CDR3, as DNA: TGTGCCAGCAGTTACTCTCAAGTTCCTACGATCGAGTACTTC.

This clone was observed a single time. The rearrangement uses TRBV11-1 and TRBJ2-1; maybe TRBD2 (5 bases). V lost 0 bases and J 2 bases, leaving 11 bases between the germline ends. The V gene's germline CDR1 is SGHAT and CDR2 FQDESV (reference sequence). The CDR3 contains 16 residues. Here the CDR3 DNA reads TGTGCCAGCAGCTTAGCGTCGGGGTTCGCCTACAATGAGCAGTTCTTC. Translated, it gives CASSLASGFAYNEQFF.

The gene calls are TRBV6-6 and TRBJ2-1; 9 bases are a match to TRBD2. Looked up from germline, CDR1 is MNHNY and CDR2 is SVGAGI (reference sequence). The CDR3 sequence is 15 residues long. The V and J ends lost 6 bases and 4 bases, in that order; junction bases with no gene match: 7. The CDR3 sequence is CASRGAGGSYNEQFF. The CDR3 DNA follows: TGTGCCAGCAGGGGAGCGGGAGGATCGTACAATGAGCAGTTCTTC.